Following are 31 T cell receptor beta chains from one sample sequenced in a study of shared clonotypes between healthy human individuals (dated by TCRdb to 2019 to 2021). Library preparation was by the immunoSEQ multiplex PCR assay. TCRdb holds this immuneACCESS table with in-frame rearrangements only. Some clones are missing; in checked studies, unresolved V genes explain under half, and the rest has no known cause. In this sample the table shows approximately 2,300,000 clones, 85% to 95% of which occur a single time. About 0.36% of the sample is taken by the ten largest. Sequenced: naive CD4+ T cells from PBMCs. The intended sense of this specimen's cell subset or site label: CD45RA+ positively selected. The receptors shown here come from a man between 18 and 35 years old in good health. Some clones in this sample may be carry-over from other donors' samples.

A word on this clone: The same CDR3 can be traced to other DNA sequences in this sample. J is TRBJ2-5 and V is TRBV5-1; 7 bases agree with TRBD1. Germline lookup yields CDR1 SGHRS and CDR2 YFSETQ. V was clipped by 4 bases and J by 5 bases; unmatched bases: 2. The CDR3 has 12 residues. The DNA of the CDR3 is TGCGCCAGCAGCCCACAGGGGGAGACCCAGTACTTC. This codes for CASSPQGETQYF.

This sequence joins TRBV4-1 and TRBJ2-7, with D perhaps matching TRBD1 or TRBD2 (5 bases each). This CDR3 has 16 amino acids. Germline assignment: CDR1 MGHRA and CDR2 YSYEKL. Trimming took 2 bases from V and 4 from J, leaving 18 bases between them. CDR3 nucleotides: TGCGCCAGCAGCCAATCTACATCGGGGACCGCTTACGAGCAGTACTTC. This codes for CASSQSTSGTAYEQYF.

The chain has TRBV5-1 and TRBJ2-5; 7 bases fit TRBD2. V trimming: 4 bases; J trimming: 5 bases; junction bases outside the gene matches: 5. Germline V CDR1 and CDR2: SGHRS, YFSETQ. The CDR3 has 13 residues. The CDR3 is CASSPTSPETQYF. The CDR3 DNA reads as TGCGCCAGCAGCCCGACTAGCCCGGAGACCCAGTACTTC.

This chain uses TRBV28 with TRBJ2-1; possibly TRBD1 for D (6 bases). CDR3 size: 16 residues. The germline V gene encodes CDR1 MDHEN and CDR2 SYDVKM. Trimming shortened V by 7 bases and J by 8 bases, and 24 bases separated the two germline ends. For the CDR3, the DNA is TGTGCCAGCATCTCCCAAACAGGGAGAACCAGGGATGAGCAGTTCTTC. As protein: CASISQTGRTRDEQFF.

The chain couples TRBV4-1 to TRBJ2-2; TRBD1 aligns across 9 bases. The V segment lost 7 bases and the J segment 7 bases; nucleotides outside the gene matches: 16. Germline assignment: CDR1 MGHRA and CDR2 YSYEKL. The CDR3 is made up of 17 amino acids. The CDR3 protein is CASNPAPGQGFGGELFF. For the CDR3, the DNA is TGCGCCAGCAACCCAGCTCCGGGACAGGGATTCGGCGGGGAGCTGTTTTTT.

The genes are TRBV11-2 and TRBJ1-4; 8 nucleotides agree with TRBD1. The CDR3 contains 15 residues. V lost 4 bases and J lost 11; bases outside the gene matches: 12. Germline lookup yields CDR1 SGHAT and CDR2 FQNNGV. The CDR3 sequence: CASSSPQGALGKLFF. CDR3 bases: TGTGCCAGCAGCTCACCTCAGGGGGCCCTAGGTAAACTGTTTTTT.

The chain recombines TRBV7-8 with TRBJ2-2; D unresolved. Trimming took off 0 bases at V and 0 bases at J, with 8 bases between the two ends. Germline lookup yields CDR1 SGHVS and CDR2 FQNEAQ. This CDR3 contains 16 residues. The CDR3 DNA follows: TGTGCCAGCAGCTTAGCGCTACGGCCGAACACCGGGGAGCTGTTTTTT. Translation gives CASSLALRPNTGELFF.

This clone was seen only once. The rearrangement links TRBV10-3 to TRBJ2-7; TRBD1 agrees at 9 bases. V trimming: 6 bases; J trimming: 1 base; junction bases outside the gene matches: 7. This CDR3 is built from 15 residues. Germline CDR1 is ENHRY and CDR2 is SYGVKD. CDR3: CAIRKDRGPSYEQYF. CDR3 nucleotide sequence: TGTGCCATCAGAAAGGACAGGGGACCTTCCTACGAGCAGTACTTC.

The rearrangement uses TRBV23-1 and TRBJ1-2, with D hard to call. TRBV23-1 falls under the ORF class, with uncertain function. Trimming shortened V by 2 bases and J by 1 base, and 11 bases separated the two germline ends. The CDR3 spans 15 residues. In DNA form, the CDR3 reads TGCGCCAGCAGTCAAGGCGAACAAGTTAACTATGGCTACACCTTC. Translation: CASSQGEQVNYGYTF.

The chain employs TRBV6-1 and TRBJ1-5; D gene uncertain. The CDR3 extends over 15 amino acids. CDR1 and CDR2 (germline): MNHNS, SASEGT. The germline V and J ends were trimmed by 0 bases and 0 bases, with 6 bases remaining between them. CDR3 in amino acids: CASSEARVSNQPQHF. The CDR3 coding sequence is TGTGCCAGCAGTGAAGCACGGGTTAGCAATCAGCCCCAGCATTTT.

The chain carries TRBV27 and TRBJ2-1; 12 bases are a match to TRBD2. V trimming: 0 bases; J trimming: 9 bases; junction bases outside the gene matches: 15. CDR1 and CDR2 (germline): MNHEY, SMNVEV (reference sequence). The CDR3 has 19 amino acids. CDR3 protein: CASSLSVQGLAGYWSEQFF. CDR3 sequence (DNA): TGTGCCAGCAGTTTATCGGTTCAGGGACTAGCGGGTTATTGGAGTGAGCAGTTCTTC.

Turning to this clone: The same CDR3 arises from other DNA sequences in this sample as well. The chain joins TRBV7-3 to TRBJ1-1; D is uncertain. CDR3 length: 14 residues. CDR1 SGHTA and CDR2 FQGTGA come from the germline V gene. The germline V and J ends were trimmed by 6 bases and 3 bases, with 14 bases remaining between them. The CDR3 spells CASSPSRVDTEAFF. Written as DNA, the CDR3 is TGTGCCAGCAGTCCGTCTAGGGTTGACACTGAAGCTTTCTTT.

This clone was observed a single time. The genes are TRBV6-5 and TRBJ1-1; 9 nucleotides match TRBD1. Germline V gives CDR1 MNHEY, CDR2 SVGAGI. V shed 6 bases, J shed 5 bases, and the junction held 7 bases outside the gene matches. The CDR3 has 14 amino acids. CDR3 protein: CASRPGQGRTEAFF. In DNA, the CDR3 is TGTGCCAGCAGACCGGGACAGGGTAGAACTGAAGCTTTCTTT.

In nucleotides, the CDR3 is TGTGCCAGCAGGACGACAGGGGGTCATGGCTACACCTTC. This translates into CASRTTGGHGYTF. V usage is TRBV28 and J usage is TRBJ1-2; TRBD1 matches at 9 bases. The V segment lost 6 bases and the J segment 6 bases; nucleotides outside the gene matches: 5. The CDR3 runs to 13 residues. Germline loops: CDR1 MDHEN, CDR2 SYDVKM.

Concerning this clone itself: This sample also contains other DNA sequences that code for the same CDR3. The chain joins TRBV2 to TRBJ2-5, with no clear D. With 3 bases removed from V and 5 bases from J, the gap between germline ends came to 4 bases. Germline assignment: CDR1 SNHLY and CDR2 FYNNEI. This CDR3 is 11 amino acids long. Here the CDR3 reads CASSERETQYF. DNA of the CDR3: TGTGCCAGCAGTGAGCGTGAGACCCAGTACTTC.

The genes are TRBV4-2 and TRBJ2-5; D is undetermined. The CDR3 has 15 residues. In germline, CDR1 is LGHNA, CDR2 YNFKEQ. V was pared by 0 bases and J by 5 bases, with 13 bases between. The CDR3 loop reads CASSQDRSSKETQYF. CDR3 DNA sequence: TGTGCCAGCAGCCAAGATCGCAGTTCGAAGGAGACCCAGTACTTC.

The V and J genes are TRBV10-2 and TRBJ2-7; TRBD2 agrees at 10 bases. Germline V CDR1 and CDR2: WSHSY, SAAADI. V shed 4 bases and J 6 bases; nucleotides not matched to a gene: 6. CDR3 length: 14 residues. CDR3 nucleotide sequence: TGCGCCAGCAGTGGGACTAGCGGAACCGGCGAGCAGTACTTC. Its protein is CASSGTSGTGEQYF.

The chain is built from TRBV6-5 and TRBJ1-2; TRBD1 agrees at 10 bases. Germline V gene sequence: CDR1 MNHEY, CDR2 SVGAGI. There are 15 residues in the CDR3. After removal of 4 bases from V and 7 bases from J, the junction contained 9 bases not matched to a gene. The CDR3 bases are TGTGCCAGCAGTTCCCCCGGGACAGGGGCGGGTGGCTACACCTTC. Translating gives CASSSPGTGAGGYTF.

This chain uses TRBV6-5 with TRBJ2-1; 11 bases agree with TRBD2. The junction had 8 bases not matched to a gene; V was cut back by 7 bases and J by 6 bases. The CDR3 spans 15 residues. Germline V lookup: CDR1 MNHEY, CDR2 SVGAGI. CDR3 residues: CASKKGLAGGNEQFF. The CDR3 bases are TGTGCCAGCAAAAAAGGACTAGCGGGCGGCAATGAGCAGTTCTTC.

The chain combines TRBV2 with TRBJ2-2, with 8 bases that match TRBD1. The V gene's germline CDR1 is SNHLY and CDR2 FYNNEI. The CDR3 covers 16 residues. With 5 bases clipped from V and 4 bases from J, the junction kept 9 bases outside the gene matches. Written as DNA, the CDR3 is TGTGCCAGCAGTTACGACAGGGGCGGAGGCACCGGGGAGCTGTTTTTT. Encoded protein: CASSYDRGGGTGELFF.

V usage is TRBV2 and J usage is TRBJ2-1; D not certain. The CDR3 loop spans 13 amino acids. V shed 6 bases and J shed 7 bases, with 13 bases lying between them. Looked up from germline, CDR1 is SNHLY and CDR2 is FYNNEI. CDR3: CASSGDSGNEQFF. CDR3 sequence (DNA): TGTGCCAGCAGCGGAGATAGTGGGAATGAGCAGTTCTTC.

This clone was detected only once. The rearrangement links TRBV14 to TRBJ2-1; D remains unclear. Germline V gene lookup returns CDR1 SGHDN and CDR2 FVKESK. This CDR3 is 13 amino acids long. V was cut by 1 base and J by 10 bases, with 11 bases left in between. CDR3 in amino acids: CASSQGSVGEQFF. The DNA of the CDR3 is TGTGCCAGCAGCCAAGGGTCAGTGGGCGAGCAGTTCTTC.

CDR3 in DNA: TGTGCCAGCAGCGTCCGGGACAGGGGTTTTTCCGGCACTGAAGCTTTCTTT. Its protein is CASSVRDRGFSGTEAFF. The chain joins TRBV27 to TRBJ1-1; TRBD1 agrees at 10 bases. Germline CDR1 MNHEY, CDR2 SMNVEV (reference sequence). CDR3 length: 17 residues. J gave up 4 bases and V 6 bases, and 14 bases lay outside the gene matches.

This chain links TRBV29-1 with TRBJ2-7; maybe TRBD1 (6 bases). The CDR3 totals 13 residues. V was trimmed by 6 bases and J by 6 bases, leaving 18 bases between them. Germline V gene sequence: CDR1 SQVTM, CDR2 ANQGSEA. CDR3: CSVLDDRKSEQYF. The CDR3 bases are TGCAGCGTGCTCGACGACAGGAAATCCGAGCAGTACTTC.

This chain uses TRBV28 with TRBJ2-6, with D possibly TRBD2 on 5 matching bases. The germline CDR1 and CDR2 sequences are MDHEN and SYDVKM. The V gene lost 5 bases and the J gene lost 0 bases, with 11 bases spanning the gap. This CDR3 has 16 amino acids. Here the CDR3 DNA reads TGTGCCAGCAGTCCACGGGGAAACTCTGGGGCCAACGTCCTGACTTTC. Translation: CASSPRGNSGANVLTF. Variable domain in full (rest from reference TRBV28 and TRBJ2-6): DVKVTQSSRYLVKRTGEKVFLECVQDMDHENMFWYRQDPGLGLRLIYFSYDVKMKEKGDIPEGYSVSREKKERFSLILESASTNQTSMYLCASSPRGNSGANVLTFGAGSRLTVL.

The rearrangement links TRBV7-3 to TRBJ2-7; a possible D gene is TRBD2 (5 bases). V was trimmed by 5 bases and J by 7 bases, leaving 18 bases between them. Germline V CDR1 and CDR2: SGHTA, FQGTGA. The CDR3 has 14 residues. Here the CDR3 DNA reads TGTGCCAGCAGCCCCGGGATAATGGCGAGGGAGCAGTACTTC. This gives the protein CASSPGIMAREQYF.

V gene TRBV5-1 combines with J gene TRBJ2-1, with 8 bases that match TRBD2. The germline CDR1 and CDR2 sequences are SGHRS and YFSETQ. This CDR3 is built from 15 residues. V lost 0 bases and J lost 6; bases outside the gene matches: 5. The CDR3 region is CASSLDAGGPNEQFF. CDR3 nucleotide sequence: TGCGCCAGCAGCTTGGACGCGGGGGGACCCAATGAGCAGTTCTTC. Combining the CDR3 with reference TRBV5-1 and TRBJ2-1 gives the whole variable domain KAGVTQTPRYLIKTRGQQVTLSCSPISGHRSVSWYQQTPGQGLQFLFEYFSETQRNKGNFPGRFSGRQFSNSRSEMNVSTLELGDSALYLCASSLDAGGPNEQFFGPGTRLTVL.

The V call is TRBV21-1, the J call TRBJ2-3. TRBV21-1 is a listed pseudogene. The CDR3 sequence is 12 residues long. This CDR3 reads CASSNSTDTQYF. DNA of the CDR3: TGTGCCAGCAGCAACAGCACAGATACGCAGTATTTT.

The V and J genes are TRBV30 and TRBJ2-2; D perhaps matches TRBD2 (5 bases). Germline CDR1 GTSNPN, CDR2 SVGIG (reference sequence). V was pared by 0 bases and J by 7 bases, with 12 bases between. There are 14 residues in the CDR3. The CDR3 here is CAWSVGLAGGELFF. For the CDR3, the DNA is TGTGCCTGGAGTGTAGGGCTAGCCGGCGGGGAGCTGTTTTTT.

The chain has TRBV6-4 and TRBJ2-1; 12 bases agree with TRBD2. The germline CDR1 and CDR2 sequences are MRHNA and SNTAGT. The CDR3 totals 14 residues. Losses at the gene ends were 5 bases for V and 8 bases for J; bases not matched to a gene: 4. CDR3 sequence (DNA): TGTGCCAGCAGTACAGGACTAGCGGGATATGAGCAGTTCTTC. It is translated as CASSTGLAGYEQFF.

This clone was observed a few times. The same CDR3 can be traced to other DNA sequences in this sample. DNA of the CDR3: TGTGCCAGCTCACCCGAACAAGAGACCCAGTACTTC. Protein product: CASSPEQETQYF. V gene TRBV18 combines with J gene TRBJ2-5; D ambiguous. The CDR3 is 12 amino acids. Trimming left V 3 bases short and J 2 bases short, with 4 bases between. Germline assignment: CDR1 KGHSH and CDR2 LQKENI.